These 13 T cell receptor beta chains came from one sample sequenced in a study of memory CD4+ T cells and cytomegalovirus serostatus. Generated by immunoSEQ multiplex PCR, the TCRdb table keeps only in-frame clones and is missing some. The data contain about 75,000 clones, 60% to 80% of them singletons. Single viable CD3+CD4+CD8-CD45RO+ cells were sorted as the memory CD4+ T cells. Sequencing was done on a sample of memory CD4+ T cells from blood. The receptors were gathered from an adult in good health and CMV-seropositive.

V usage is TRBV11-2 and J usage is TRBJ2-2, with TRBD1 matching over 8 bases. V lost 2 bases, J lost 3 bases, and 5 bases stayed unmatched. Germline assignment: CDR1 SGHAT and CDR2 FQNNGV. The CDR3 covers 16 residues. CDR3 region: CASSLWGQADTGELFF. The CDR3 nucleotides are TGTGCCAGCAGCTTATGGGGACAGGCCGACACCGGGGAGCTGTTTTTT.

This chain connects TRBV10-3 to TRBJ1-5; D is possibly TRBD1 (5 bases). Trimming pared 3 bases from V and 3 bases from J, leaving 12 bases between. Germline V gene sequence: CDR1 ENHRY, CDR2 SYGVKD. The CDR3 sequence is 15 residues long. The CDR3 reads CAISDGSRANQPQHF. As DNA, the CDR3 is TGTGCCATCAGTGATGGGTCCAGGGCCAATCAGCCCCAGCATTTT.

The chain combines TRBV7-2 with TRBJ2-3, with 8 bases matching TRBD1. Germline V CDR1 and CDR2: SGHTA, FQGNSA. V was pared by 5 bases and J by 7 bases, with 17 bases of the junction left unmatched. The CDR3 sequence is 17 residues long. CDR3 nucleotide sequence: TGTGCCAGCAGCCTAAAGGTAGCTGGACAGGGACCTTATACGCAGTATTTT. It encodes CASSLKVAGQGPYTQYF. Based on the CDR3 plus reference TRBV7-2 and TRBJ2-3, the full variable domain is GAGVSQSPSNKVTEKGKDVELRCDPISGHTALYWYRQSLGQGLEFLIYFQGNSAPDKSGLPSDRFSAERTGGSVSTLTIQRTQQEDSAVYLCASSLKVAGQGPYTQYFGPGTRLTVL.

The rearrangement uses TRBV28 and TRBJ2-3, with D hard to call. The germline V and J ends were trimmed by 3 bases and 2 bases, with 12 bases remaining between them. Germline-derived CDR1 and CDR2 are MDHEN and SYDVKM. CDR3 length: 15 amino acids. The CDR3 region has the DNA TGTGCCAGCAGTTTGGCCGGGTGGGCCACAGATACGCAGTATTTT. Translated, it gives CASSLAGWATDTQYF. The whole variable domain, remainder taken from reference TRBV28 and TRBJ2-3, is DVKVTQSSRYLVKRTGEKVFLECVQDMDHENMFWYRQDPGLGLRLIYFSYDVKMKEKGDIPEGYSVSREKKERFSLILESASTNQTSMYLCASSLAGWATDTQYFGPGTRLTVL.

CDR3: CASSSSPGQGSAETQYF. For the CDR3, the DNA is TGTGCCAGCAGCTCTTCACCGGGACAGGGATCGGCGGAGACCCAGTACTTC. The rearrangement uses TRBV7-2 and TRBJ2-5, with 9 bases that match TRBD1. The CDR3 loop spans 17 amino acids. Germline loops: CDR1 SGHTA, CDR2 FQGNSA. The V and J ends lost 4 bases and 5 bases, in that order; junction bases with no gene match: 14.

V and J are TRBV7-9 and TRBJ2-1, with D tentatively TRBD2 (6 bases). V gave up 5 bases and J gave up 6 bases, with 11 bases separating them. Germline V lookup: CDR1 SEHNR, CDR2 FQNEAQ (reference sequence). The CDR3 consists of 13 residues. CDR3 DNA sequence: TGTGCCAGCAGCGAGGGACTTCTCAATGAGCAGTTCTTC. Amino acid sequence: CASSEGLLNEQFF.

J is TRBJ1-2 and V is TRBV6-5; no reliable D call. The V gene lost 5 bases and the J gene lost 4 bases, with 14 bases spanning the gap. CDR1 is MNHEY and CDR2 is SVGAGI in the germline V gene. This CDR3 is built from 14 residues. The CDR3 sequence: CASSPRAGIYGYTF. CDR3 bases: TGTGCCAGCAGTCCCCGGGCGGGGATCTATGGCTACACCTTC.

V is TRBV5-1 and J is TRBJ2-5; 16 positions match TRBD2. This CDR3 comprises 18 residues. The V and J ends lost 2 bases and 5 bases, in that order; junction bases with no gene match: 9. CDR1 and CDR2 from the germline V gene are SGHRS and YFSETQ. In nucleotides, the CDR3 is TGCGCCAGCAGCTTCACCGGGACTAGCGGGGGGGCCGGGGAGACCCAGTACTTC. As protein: CASSFTGTSGGAGETQYF.

The chain links TRBV2 to TRBJ2-1; maybe TRBD2 (6 bases). The CDR3 loop spans 13 amino acids. Trimming removed 2 bases from V and 12 bases from J, with 14 bases in between. Germline V gene lookup returns CDR1 SNHLY and CDR2 FYNNEI. The CDR3 DNA sequence: TGTGCCAGCAGTGAATGGCGGGGAGCTCTGCAGTTCTTC. Amino acids: CASSEWRGALQFF.

This rearrangement joins TRBV5-4 to TRBJ2-4; 8 bases line up with TRBD1. The CDR3 is made up of 16 amino acids. V dropped 4 bases and J dropped 2; count of bases not matched to a gene: 8. The germline CDR1 and CDR2 sequences are SGHNT and YYREEE (reference sequence). The CDR3 loop is CASSRGTGRTKNIQYF. The CDR3 bases are TGTGCCAGCAGCCGAGGGACAGGCCGTACCAAAAACATTCAGTACTTC.

The chain joins TRBV28 to TRBJ2-1, with D possibly TRBD2 on 5 matching bases. CDR3 length: 14 residues. Germline CDR1 MDHEN, CDR2 SYDVKM. Trimming removed 10 bases from V and 0 bases from J, with 13 bases in between. The CDR3 reads CAITSGASYNEQFF. The CDR3, as DNA: TGTGCCATCACCAGCGGAGCCTCCTACAATGAGCAGTTCTTC.

The chain carries TRBV18 and TRBJ2-7, with a weak D call TRBD2 (5 bases). The germline CDR1 and CDR2 sequences are KGHSH and LQKENI. Trimming cost V 3 bases and J 3 bases, with 21 bases left between them. This CDR3 region has 17 residues. CDR3 loop: CASSPLPPARRYYEQYF. CDR3 in DNA: TGTGCCAGCTCACCTCTACCCCCGGCGAGGAGGTACTACGAGCAGTACTTC.

In this sample, this clone turned up once. The chain combines TRBV11-2 with TRBJ1-3, with a tentative D call TRBD1 (6 bases). Trimming stripped 0 bases from V and 4 bases from J, with 13 bases between. The CDR3 spans 16 residues. The germline V gene encodes CDR1 SGHAT and CDR2 FQNNGV. CDR3 amino acids: CASSLDRGGAGNTIYF. The CDR3 nucleotides are TGTGCCAGCAGCTTAGATAGGGGGGGCGCCGGAAACACCATATATTTT.